Listed below are T cell receptor beta chains from one sample, sequenced in a study of T cell responses to AZD1222 COVID-19 vaccine. Produced via immunoSEQ multiplex PCR; TCRdb's table is partial and in-frame only. The sample carries 70,000 to 80,000 clones, roughly 90% recorded once. Sample: peripheral blood, taken on day 0 of AZD1222 vaccination. Receptor source: an adult in good health. Each CDR3 is given with its conserved first and last residue. A D gene is named only where the DNA matches it firmly. A clone size is listed for some rows: how often the clone was seen (once, few, many), or a class if it is expanded.

TRBJ1-6 | - | - | 12 | TRBV25-1 | CASSRQNSPLHF | TGTGCCAGCAGTCGGCAGAATTCACCCCTCCACTTT
TRBJ1-1 | - | - | 14 | TRBV6-2/TRBV6-3 | CASSYPAVNTEAFF | TGTGCCAGCAGTTATCCGGCAGTTAACACTGAAGCTTTCTTT
TRBJ2-1 | - | - | 14 | TRBV9 | CASSPRTVYNEQFF | TGTGCCAGCAGCCCAAGGACAGTCTACAATGAGCAGTTCTTC
TRBJ2-7 | - | - | 13 | TRBV7-2 | CASSLLSNYEQYF | TGTGCCAGCAGCTTGCTGTCAAACTACGAGCAGTACTTC
TRBJ2-7 | TRBD1 | - | 14 | TRBV5-1 | CASSSGTGSYEQYF | TGCGCCAGCAGCTCCGGGACAGGGTCCTACGAGCAGTACTTC
TRBJ2-7 | TRBD1 | once | 15 | TRBV28 | CASSRSGTGNYEQYF | TGTGCCAGCAGTCGCTCCGGGACAGGGAACTACGAGCAGTACTTC
TRBJ1-1 | TRBD1 | - | 15 | TRBV10-3 | CATGTGGFKNTEAFF | TGTGCCACCGGGACAGGGGGCTTCAAGAACACTGAAGCTTTCTTT
TRBJ2-1 | TRBD2 | - | 15 | TRBV18 | CASSIGTSGHNEQFF | TGTGCCAGCTCAATCGGGACTAGCGGCCACAATGAGCAGTTCTTC
TRBJ2-1 | - | - | 15 | TRBV30 | CAWSPYTPTPQEQFF | TGTGCCTGGAGCCCATACACCCCGACACCACAGGAGCAGTTCTTC
TRBJ1-6 | - | - | 16 | TRBV6-5 | CASSYSASSYNSPLHF | TGTGCCAGCAGTTACTCGGCCAGCTCCTATAATTCACCCCTCCACTTT
TRBJ1-2 | - | - | 14 | TRBV6-1 | CASSETWGSSGYTF | TGTGCCAGCAGTGAAACCTGGGGATCGAGCGGCTACACCTTC
TRBJ2-1 | TRBD2 | once | 17 | TRBV15 | CATSRDRGLAEGNEQFF | TGTGCCACCAGCAGAGATCGGGGCCTAGCGGAAGGGAATGAGCAGTTCTTC
TRBJ2-7 | - | - | 13 | TRBV3-1/TRBV3-2 | CASSPIRGYEQYF | TGTGCCAGCAGCCCTATAAGGGGATACGAGCAGTACTTC
TRBJ2-1 | - | - | 13 | TRBV3-1/TRBV3-2 | CASSQDEYNEQFF | TGTGCCAGCAGCCAAGATGAATACAATGAGCAGTTCTTC
TRBJ1-3 | - | - | 14 | TRBV4-2 | CASSQEGRGDTIYF | TGTGCCAGCAGCCAAGAAGGGCGGGGGGACACCATATATTTT
TRBJ1-2 | TRBD1 | - | 13 | TRBV28 | CASSRTGFAGYTF | TGTGCCAGCAGTAGGACAGGGTTTGCTGGCTACACCTTC
TRBJ2-3 | TRBD2 | few | 16 | TRBV4-3 | CASSQDGRGGQNTQYF | TGCGCCAGCAGCCAAGACGGACGGGGAGGGCAAAATACGCAGTATTTT
TRBJ1-2 | - | - | 12 | TRBV12-3/TRBV12-4 | CASKRGEGGYTF | TGTGCCAGCAAGAGGGGCGAGGGTGGCTACACCTTC
TRBJ1-5 | - | - | 13 | TRBV7-9 | CASSLSQNQPQHF | TGTGCCAGCAGCTTATCCCAAAATCAGCCCCAGCATTTT
TRBJ2-7 | TRBD1 | - | 13 | TRBV5-1 | CASSPGQGDEQYF | TGCGCCAGCAGCCCCGGACAGGGTGACGAGCAGTACTTC
TRBJ1-2 | - | few | 12 | TRBV27 | CATLTGRYGYTF | TGTGCCACCCTAACAGGGCGCTATGGCTACACCTTC
TRBJ2-3 | - | - | 15 | TRBV24-1 | CATSDFDPFTDTQYF | TGTGCCACCAGTGATTTCGATCCGTTCACAGATACGCAGTATTTT
TRBJ2-3 | TRBD2 | - | 17 | TRBV28 | CASSSSWVAGGADTQYF | TGTGCCAGCAGTTCCTCTTGGGTAGCGGGAGGCGCAGATACGCAGTATTTT
TRBJ2-7 | - | - | 13 | TRBV11-3 | CASSSANPYEQYF | TGTGCCAGCAGCTCCGCGAACCCTTACGAGCAGTACTTC
TRBJ1-2 | - | - | 12 | TRBV9 | CASSTATGGYTF | TGTGCCAGCAGCACCGCGACGGGTGGCTACACCTTC
TRBJ1-2 | - | few | 13 | TRBV7-9 | CASSERGSGGYTF | TGTGCCAGCAGCGAGCGGGGGTCTGGGGGCTACACCTTC
TRBJ2-1 | - | - | 15 | TRBV5-6 | CASSFSPSSYNEQFF | TGTGCCAGCAGCTTCTCGCCCTCTTCCTACAATGAGCAGTTCTTC
TRBJ2-7 | TRBD1 | - | 14 | TRBV28 | CASTPQGVGRAQYF | TGTGCCAGCACCCCACAGGGGGTAGGGCGGGCGCAGTACTTC
TRBJ1-1 | - | once | 14 | TRBV28 | CASSPPGQNTEAFF | TGTGCCAGCAGCCCCCCAGGCCAGAACACTGAAGCTTTCTTT
TRBJ1-1 | - | - | 12 | TRBV7-9 | CASSQEGSGAFF | TGTGCCAGCAGCCAGGAAGGGTCTGGAGCTTTCTTT
TRBJ2-2 | TRBD1 | - | 17 | TRBV24-1 | CATSEVARTGRTGELFF | TGTGCCACCAGTGAGGTCGCAAGGACAGGGCGGACCGGGGAGCTGTTTTTT
TRBJ1-4 | - | - | 15 | TRBV5-8 | CASSLVAGGNEKLFF | TGTGCCAGCAGCTTGGTGGCAGGAGGGAATGAAAAACTGTTTTTT
TRBJ2-1 | TRBD2 | - | 13 | TRBV7-9 | CASSETSGGEQFF | TGTGCCAGCAGCGAAACTAGCGGGGGTGAGCAGTTCTTC
TRBJ2-3 | TRBD2 | - | 16 | TRBV30 | CAWSGGLAGRTDTQYF | TGTGCCTGGAGTGGCGGACTAGCGGGACGCACAGATACGCAGTATTTT
TRBJ2-1 | TRBD2 | - | 15 | TRBV6-6 | CASRGTSGSYNEQFF | TGTGCCAGCAGGGGGACTAGCGGCTCCTACAATGAGCAGTTCTTC
TRBJ1-1 | - | - | 15 | TRBV28 | CASSPPTGVNTEAFF | TGTGCCAGCAGCCCTCCTACCGGGGTCAACACTGAAGCTTTCTTT
TRBJ2-7 | TRBD1 | - | 12 | TRBV12-3/TRBV12-4 | CASMTGFDEQYF | TGTGCCAGCATGACAGGGTTTGACGAGCAGTACTTC
TRBJ1-3 | TRBD1 | once | 14 | TRBV29-1 | CSAGTGDSGNTIYF | TGCAGCGCGGGAACAGGGGACTCTGGAAACACCATATATTTT
TRBJ1-2 | TRBD1 | - | 14 | TRBV5-6 | CASSPSGTGYGYTF | TGTGCCAGCAGCCCCAGCGGGACAGGCTATGGCTACACCTTC
TRBJ1-1 | - | - | 10 | TRBV30 | CAWMNTEAFF | TGTGCCTGGATGAACACTGAAGCTTTCTTT
TRBJ1-1 | TRBD1 | - | 12 | TRBV30 | CAWRAGQGEAFF | TGTGCCTGGAGGGCGGGACAGGGGGAAGCTTTCTTT
TRBJ1-2 | TRBD1 | - | 15 | TRBV2 | CASSEFRGRNDGYTF | TGTGCCAGCAGTGAGTTTAGGGGGCGGAACGATGGCTACACCTTC
TRBJ2-7 | - | - | 13 | TRBV18 | CASSRDTPYEQYF | TGTGCCAGCTCACGGGACACACCCTACGAGCAGTACTTC
TRBJ2-5 | TRBD2 | - | 15 | TRBV24-1 | CATSDLTSGGQTQYF | TGTGCCACCAGTGATTTGACTAGCGGGGGCCAGACCCAGTACTTC
TRBJ2-7 | TRBD1 | - | 13 | TRBV3-1/TRBV3-2 | CASRTGGFGEQYF | TGTGCCAGCAGGACAGGGGGCTTTGGTGAGCAGTACTTC
TRBJ2-3 | - | - | 16 | TRBV5-1 | CASSLVDTKVTDTQYF | TGCGCCAGCAGCTTGGTCGACACAAAGGTCACAGATACGCAGTATTTT
TRBJ1-1 | TRBD1 | - | 15 | TRBV6-5 | CASTRGTAQNTEAFF | TGTGCCAGCACCCGCGGGACAGCCCAGAACACTGAAGCTTTCTTT
TRBJ1-6 | - | - | 14 | TRBV5-4 | CASSKRGGEPPLHF | TGTGCCAGCAGCAAGAGAGGCGGGGAACCACCCCTCCACTTT
TRBJ1-2 | - | - | 11 | TRBV12-3/TRBV12-4 | CASSSGDGYTF | TGTGCCAGCAGTTCAGGGGATGGCTACACCTTC
TRBJ1-3 | - | - | 12 | TRBV3-1/TRBV3-2 | CASSQGASTIYF | TGTGCCAGCAGCCAAGGGGCAAGCACCATATATTTT
TRBJ2-1 | TRBD2 | - | 15 | TRBV7-9 | CASSVTSGRWDEQFF | TGTGCCAGCAGCGTAACTAGCGGGAGATGGGATGAGCAGTTCTTC
TRBJ1-1 | - | few | 12 | TRBV29-1 | CSVRYSGTEAFF | TGCAGCGTCAGGTACAGCGGCACTGAAGCTTTCTTT
TRBJ2-7 | - | - | 14 | TRBV5-8 | CASSKAGQRYEQYF | TGTGCCAGCAGCAAAGCGGGACAGCGGTACGAGCAGTACTTC
TRBJ2-5 | TRBD2 | - | 16 | TRBV12-5 | CASGLGLAGRIETQYF | TGTGCTAGTGGTTTGGGACTAGCGGGCCGAATAGAGACCCAGTACTTC
TRBJ1-1 | - | once | 13 | TRBV28 | CASRIYGGTEAFF | TGTGCCAGCAGGATCTACGGGGGTACTGAAGCTTTCTTT
TRBJ2-7 | TRBD1 | - | 15 | TRBV6-5 | CASSRQGNGRYEQYF | TGTGCCAGCAGTCGACAGGGGAATGGAAGGTACGAGCAGTACTTC